Sequencing of this T cell receptor beta chain was carried out in a study of human T cells and chemical hapten exposure. Study as a whole: All patients underwent weekly scalp dosing with diphenylcyclopropenone for the full approximately 25-week study. Cases of alopecia areata, totalis or universalis occurred in a predominantly female patient group.

Specified time point: patch test 3, about 24 weeks after DPC sensitization. Indicated treatment: therapeutic diphenylcyclopropenone sensitization with weekly scalp DPC. Before extraction, the whole blood was not fractionated, and total RNA was taken from it. This clonotype was observed many times. The CDR3 spans 14 residues. J was trimmed by 7 bases and V by 4 bases; bases with no gene match: 10. The V gene's germline CDR1 is LGHDT and CDR2 YNNKEL (reference sequence). TCRdb re-analysed the RACE reads in MiXCR, keeping a single row per CDR3 protein. The data contain roughly 38,000 distinct CDR3 sequences, over 7.5% of them singletons.

The chain is built from TRBV3-1 and TRBJ2-7, with 7 nucleotides matching TRBD1. The starting material was whole blood, obtained in connection with sensitization to the hapten diphenylcyclopropenone (DPC). The receptor was derived from a man in his forties or fifties with alopecia areata. Some clones in this sample may be carry-over from other donors' samples. For the CDR3, the DNA is TGTGCCAGCAGCCCAAGGGGGCAGCTCGGGGAGCAGTACTTC. Amino acid sequence: CASSPRGQLGEQYF.